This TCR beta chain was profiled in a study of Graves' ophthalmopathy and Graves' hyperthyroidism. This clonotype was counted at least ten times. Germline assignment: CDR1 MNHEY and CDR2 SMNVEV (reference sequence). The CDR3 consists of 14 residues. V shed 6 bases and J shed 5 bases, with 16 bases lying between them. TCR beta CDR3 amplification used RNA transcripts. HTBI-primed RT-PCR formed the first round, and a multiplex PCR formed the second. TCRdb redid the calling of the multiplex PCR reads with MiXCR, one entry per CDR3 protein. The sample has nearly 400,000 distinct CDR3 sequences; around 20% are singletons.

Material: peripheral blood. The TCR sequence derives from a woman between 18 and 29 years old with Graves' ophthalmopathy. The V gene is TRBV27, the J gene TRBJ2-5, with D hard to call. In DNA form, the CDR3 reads TGTGCCAGCAGGACCTTCCGGGCTGTTGAGACCCAGTACTTC. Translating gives CASRTFRAVETQYF.